The clone carrying this T cell receptor (beta chain) was seen ten or more times. Its antigen is unidentified. Making the TCR beta libraries involved quantitative 5'-RACE with molecular barcodes. TCRdb re-called the 5' RACE reads through MiXCR, storing one row per CDR3 protein. The sample yields about 140,000 distinct CDR3 sequences, 7% to 9% seen once. Per germline, CDR1 DFQATT and CDR2 SNEGSKA (reference sequence). Trimming took 3 bases from V and 8 from J, leaving 7 bases between them. The CDR3 consists of 11 residues. This sample stems from a study of CD8 T cells in ankylosing spondylitis. Study-wide points: In reactive arthritis synovial fluid and blood, some motif variants had been reported before. Typical of ankylosing spondylitis blood, it appeared, was a TCR beta motif of eight highly homologous variants. Disease-linked clones were reportedly significantly enriched in matched ankylosing spondylitis synovial fluid.

The V and J genes are TRBV20-1 and TRBJ1-4; D remains ambiguous. This receptor was taken from a male donor with ankylosing spondylitis. The sample consisted of synovial fluid, either unsorted or a sorted T cell fraction (not recorded which). CDR3 region: CSASPQEKLFF. Here the CDR3 DNA reads TGCAGTGCTAGTCCTCAGGAAAAACTGTTTTTT.